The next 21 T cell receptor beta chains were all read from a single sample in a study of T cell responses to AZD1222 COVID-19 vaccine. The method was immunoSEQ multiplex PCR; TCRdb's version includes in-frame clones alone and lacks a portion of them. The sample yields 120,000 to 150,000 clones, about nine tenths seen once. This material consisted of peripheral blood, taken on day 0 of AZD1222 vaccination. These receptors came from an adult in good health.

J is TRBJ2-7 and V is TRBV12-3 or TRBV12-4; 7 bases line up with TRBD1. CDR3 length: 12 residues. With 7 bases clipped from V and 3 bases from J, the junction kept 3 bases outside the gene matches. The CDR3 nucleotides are TGTGCCAGCACCGACAGGGTCTACGAGCAGTACTTC. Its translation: CASTDRVYEQYF.

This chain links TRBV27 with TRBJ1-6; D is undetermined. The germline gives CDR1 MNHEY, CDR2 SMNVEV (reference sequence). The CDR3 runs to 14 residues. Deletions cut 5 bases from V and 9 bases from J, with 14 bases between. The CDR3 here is CASSAGRSTSPLHF. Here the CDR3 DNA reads TGTGCCAGCAGTGCCGGACGGTCTACTTCACCCCTCCACTTT.

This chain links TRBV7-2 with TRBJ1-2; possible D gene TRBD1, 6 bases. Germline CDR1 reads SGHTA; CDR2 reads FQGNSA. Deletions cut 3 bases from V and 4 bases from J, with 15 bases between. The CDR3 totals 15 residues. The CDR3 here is CASSFYRGDGYGYTF. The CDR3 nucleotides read TGTGCCAGCAGCTTTTATAGGGGGGACGGCTATGGCTACACCTTC.

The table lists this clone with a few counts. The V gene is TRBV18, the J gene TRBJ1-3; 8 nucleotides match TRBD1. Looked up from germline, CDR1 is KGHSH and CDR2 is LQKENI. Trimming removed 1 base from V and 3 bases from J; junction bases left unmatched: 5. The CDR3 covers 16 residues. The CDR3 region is CASSPQDRADGNTIYF. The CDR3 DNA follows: TGTGCCAGCTCACCACAGGACAGGGCAGATGGAAACACCATATATTTT.

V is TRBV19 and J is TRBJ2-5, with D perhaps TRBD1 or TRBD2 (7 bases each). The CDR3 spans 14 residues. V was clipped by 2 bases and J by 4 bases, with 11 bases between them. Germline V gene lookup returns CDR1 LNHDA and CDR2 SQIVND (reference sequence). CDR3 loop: CASSIQGGRETQYF. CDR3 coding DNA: TGTGCCAGTAGTATACAGGGGGGGAGAGAGACCCAGTACTTC.

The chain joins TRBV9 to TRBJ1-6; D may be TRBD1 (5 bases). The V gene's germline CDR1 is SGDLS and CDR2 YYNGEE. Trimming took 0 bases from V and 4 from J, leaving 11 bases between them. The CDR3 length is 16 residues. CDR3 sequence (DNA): TGTGCCAGCAGCGTAGGAAACCGGGGGTATAATTCACCCCTCCACTTT. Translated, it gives CASSVGNRGYNSPLHF.

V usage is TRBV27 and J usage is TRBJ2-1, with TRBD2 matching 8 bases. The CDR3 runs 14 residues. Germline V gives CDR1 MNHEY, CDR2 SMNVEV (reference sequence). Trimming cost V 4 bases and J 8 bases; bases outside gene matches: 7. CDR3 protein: CASSSMGLGDEQFF. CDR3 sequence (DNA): TGTGCCAGCAGTTCTATGGGACTAGGTGATGAGCAGTTCTTC.

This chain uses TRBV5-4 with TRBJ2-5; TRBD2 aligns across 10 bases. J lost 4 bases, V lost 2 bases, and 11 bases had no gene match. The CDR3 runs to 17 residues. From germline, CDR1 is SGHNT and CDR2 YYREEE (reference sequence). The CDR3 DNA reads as TGTGCCAGCAGCTTCCCCAGCGGGGGGGCCTCGGGAGAGACCCAGTACTTC. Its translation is CASSFPSGGASGETQYF.

CDR3 in amino acids: CASSLQGVGAPQHF. In nucleotides, the CDR3 is TGTGCCAGCAGCTTACAGGGTGTGGGCGCGCCCCAGCATTTT. The genes are TRBV7-2 and TRBJ1-5, with D perhaps matching TRBD1 (5 bases). V was clipped by 2 bases and J by 9 bases, with 14 bases between them. In germline, CDR1 is SGHTA, CDR2 FQGNSA. This CDR3 comprises 14 residues.

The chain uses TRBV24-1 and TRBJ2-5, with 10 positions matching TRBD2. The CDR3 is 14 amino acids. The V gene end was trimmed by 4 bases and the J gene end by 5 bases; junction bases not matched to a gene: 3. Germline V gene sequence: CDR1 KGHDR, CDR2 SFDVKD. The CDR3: CATSDRTSGETQYF. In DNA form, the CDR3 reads TGTGCCACCAGTGACCGGACTAGCGGTGAGACCCAGTACTTC.

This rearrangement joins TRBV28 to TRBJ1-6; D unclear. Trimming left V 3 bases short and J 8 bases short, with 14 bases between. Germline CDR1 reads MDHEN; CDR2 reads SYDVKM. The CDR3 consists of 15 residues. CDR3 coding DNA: TGTGCCAGCAGTTTCTTCCGCAGTCGGGATTCACCCCTCCACTTT. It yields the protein CASSFFRSRDSPLHF.

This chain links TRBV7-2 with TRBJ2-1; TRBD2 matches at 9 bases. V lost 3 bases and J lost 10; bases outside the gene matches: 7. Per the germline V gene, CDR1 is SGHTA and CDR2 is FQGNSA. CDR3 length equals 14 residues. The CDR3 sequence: CASSFPAGGREQFF. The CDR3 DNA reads TGTGCCAGCAGCTTCCCAGCGGGGGGACGGGAGCAGTTCTTC.

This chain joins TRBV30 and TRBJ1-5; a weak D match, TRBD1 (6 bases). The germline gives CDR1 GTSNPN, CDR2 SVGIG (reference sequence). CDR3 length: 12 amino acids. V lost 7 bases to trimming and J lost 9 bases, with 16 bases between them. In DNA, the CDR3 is TGTGCCTCTGGGTACCAGGGGATGCCCCAGCATTTT. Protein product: CASGYQGMPQHF.

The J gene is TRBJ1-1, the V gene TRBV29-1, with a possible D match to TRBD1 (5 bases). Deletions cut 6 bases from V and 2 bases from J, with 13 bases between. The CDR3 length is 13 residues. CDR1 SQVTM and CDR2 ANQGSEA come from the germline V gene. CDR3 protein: CSVHGQGNTEAFF. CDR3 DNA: TGCAGCGTCCACGGACAAGGTAACACTGAAGCTTTCTTT. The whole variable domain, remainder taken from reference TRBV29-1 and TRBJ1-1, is SAVISQKPSRDICQRGTSLTIQCQVDSQVTMMFWYRQQPGQSLTLIATANQGSEATYESGFVIDKFPISRPNLTFSTLTVSNMSPEDSSIYLCSVHGQGNTEAFFGQGTRLTVV.

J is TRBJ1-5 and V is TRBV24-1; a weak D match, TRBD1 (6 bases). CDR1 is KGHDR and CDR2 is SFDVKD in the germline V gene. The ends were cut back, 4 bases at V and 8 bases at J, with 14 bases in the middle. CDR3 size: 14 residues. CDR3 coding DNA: TGTGCCACCAGTGACACAACAGGGTCCAAGCCCCAGCATTTT. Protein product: CATSDTTGSKPQHF.

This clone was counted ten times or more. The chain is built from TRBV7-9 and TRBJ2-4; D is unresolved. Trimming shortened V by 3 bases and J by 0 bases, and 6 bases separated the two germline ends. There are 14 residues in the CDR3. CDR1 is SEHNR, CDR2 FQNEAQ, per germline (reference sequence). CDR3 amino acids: CASSFLEAKNIQYF. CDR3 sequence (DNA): TGTGCCAGCAGCTTTCTAGAAGCCAAAAACATTCAGTACTTC.

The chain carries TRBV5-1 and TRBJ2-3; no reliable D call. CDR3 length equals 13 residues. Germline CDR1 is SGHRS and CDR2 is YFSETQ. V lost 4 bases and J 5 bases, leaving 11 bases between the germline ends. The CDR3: CASSLLREDTQYF. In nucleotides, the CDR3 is TGCGCCAGCAGCCTACTTAGGGAAGATACGCAGTATTTT.

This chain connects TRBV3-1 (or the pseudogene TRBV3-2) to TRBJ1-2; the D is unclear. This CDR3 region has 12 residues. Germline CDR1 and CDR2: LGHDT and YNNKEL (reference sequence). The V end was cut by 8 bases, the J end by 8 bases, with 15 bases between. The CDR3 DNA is TGTGCCAGCGGGCCTCTGGGAGGCGGCTACACCTTC. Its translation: CASGPLGGGYTF.

CDR3 sequence reads: CSVGGTGLNTEAFF. CDR3 nucleotides: TGCAGCGTTGGAGGGACAGGGTTGAACACTGAAGCTTTCTTT. The V call is TRBV29-1, the J call TRBJ1-1; the match to TRBD1 covers 9 bases. The junction had 3 bases not matched to a gene; V was cut back by 4 bases and J by 0 bases. In germline, CDR1 is SQVTM, CDR2 ANQGSEA. The CDR3 spans 14 residues.

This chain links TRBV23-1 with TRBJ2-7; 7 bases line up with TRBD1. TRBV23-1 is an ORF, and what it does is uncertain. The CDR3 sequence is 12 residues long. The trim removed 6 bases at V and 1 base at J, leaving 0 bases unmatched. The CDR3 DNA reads TGCGCCAGCAGGACAGGGTCCTACGAGCAGTACTTC. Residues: CASRTGSYEQYF.

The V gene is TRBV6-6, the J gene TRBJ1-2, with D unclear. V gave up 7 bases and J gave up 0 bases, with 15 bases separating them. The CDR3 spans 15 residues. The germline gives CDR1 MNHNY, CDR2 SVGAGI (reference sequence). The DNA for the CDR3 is TGTGCCAGCACCCTTCCAAACTATTCTAACTATGGCTACACCTTC. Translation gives CASTLPNYSNYGYTF.